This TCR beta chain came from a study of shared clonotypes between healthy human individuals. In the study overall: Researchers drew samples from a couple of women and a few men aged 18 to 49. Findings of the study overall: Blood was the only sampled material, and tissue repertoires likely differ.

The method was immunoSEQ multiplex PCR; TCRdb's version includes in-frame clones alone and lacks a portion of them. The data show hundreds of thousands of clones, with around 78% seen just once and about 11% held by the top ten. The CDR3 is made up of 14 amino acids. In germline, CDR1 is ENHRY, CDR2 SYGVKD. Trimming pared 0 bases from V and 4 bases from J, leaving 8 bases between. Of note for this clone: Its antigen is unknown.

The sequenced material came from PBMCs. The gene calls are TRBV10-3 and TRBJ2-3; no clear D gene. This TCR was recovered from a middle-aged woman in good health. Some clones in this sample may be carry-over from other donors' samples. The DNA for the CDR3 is TGTGCCATCAGTGAGTCGGTGCGGCCAGATACGCAGTATTTT. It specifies CAISESVRPDTQYF.